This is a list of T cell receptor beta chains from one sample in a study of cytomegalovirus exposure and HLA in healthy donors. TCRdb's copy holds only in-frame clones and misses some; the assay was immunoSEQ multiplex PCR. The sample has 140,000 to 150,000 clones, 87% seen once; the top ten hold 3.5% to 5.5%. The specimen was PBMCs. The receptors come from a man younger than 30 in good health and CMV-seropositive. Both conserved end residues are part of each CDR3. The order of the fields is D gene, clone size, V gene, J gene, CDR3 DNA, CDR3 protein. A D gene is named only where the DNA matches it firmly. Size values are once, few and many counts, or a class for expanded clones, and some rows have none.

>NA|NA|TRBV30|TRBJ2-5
TGTGCCTGGACCTCGCGGGGAGCCCACGCGGAGACCCAGTACTTC
CAWTSRGAHAETQYF
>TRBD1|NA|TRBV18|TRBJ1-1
TGTGCCAGCTCCCTCCCGACAGGGGGCAACACTGAAGCTTTCTTT
CASSLPTGGNTEAFF
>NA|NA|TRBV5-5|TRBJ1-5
TGTGCCAGCAGCTTTGGTGGGACTGTTTATAGCAATCAGCCCCAGCATTTT
CASSFGGTVYSNQPQHF
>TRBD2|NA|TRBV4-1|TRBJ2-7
TGCGCCAGCAGCCAATTCCTTACCAGGACTAGCGGGGACGGGGAAGAGCAGTACTTC
CASSQFLTRTSGDGEEQYF
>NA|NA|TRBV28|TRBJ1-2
TGTGCCAGCAGTTTCGGCCGCGGAGGTATTAACTATGGCTACACCTTC
CASSFGRGGINYGYTF
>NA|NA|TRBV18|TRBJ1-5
TGTGCCAGCTCACCAAGGGAAGGGGGCAATCAGCCCCAGCATTTT
CASSPREGGNQPQHF
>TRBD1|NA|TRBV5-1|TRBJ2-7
TGCGCCAGCAGCCTGGACGGACAGGGCGGCGAGCAGTACTTC
CASSLDGQGGEQYF
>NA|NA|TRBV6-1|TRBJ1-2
TGTGCCACGGCTCAGGGTGGCTACACCTTC
CATAQGGYTF
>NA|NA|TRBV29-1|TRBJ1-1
TGCAGCGTTGGGGTTGAGGGCACTGAAGCTTTCTTT
CSVGVEGTEAFF
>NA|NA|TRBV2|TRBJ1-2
TGTGCCAGCAGGGGTCGGGCGGGGTATGGCTACACCTTC
CASRGRAGYGYTF
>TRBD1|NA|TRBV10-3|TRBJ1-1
TGTGCCATCAGTGGGTACGGCGGGACAGGGTTACCTGAAGCTTTCTTT
CAISGYGGTGLPEAFF
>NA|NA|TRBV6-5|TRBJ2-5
TGTGCCAGCAGTTACCGGGCAGGGGCGGCAGAGACCCAGTACTTC
CASSYRAGAAETQYF
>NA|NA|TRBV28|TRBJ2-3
TGTGCCAGCAGTTTATCCGTATTCTACACAGATACGCAGTATTTT
CASSLSVFYTDTQYF
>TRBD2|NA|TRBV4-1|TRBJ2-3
TGCGCCAGCAGGACTAGCGGGGGGGATTCAGATACGCAGTATTTT
CASRTSGGDSDTQYF
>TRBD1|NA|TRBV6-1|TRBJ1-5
TGTGCCACCCGGACAGGCAACAATCAGCCCCAGCATTTT
CATRTGNNQPQHF
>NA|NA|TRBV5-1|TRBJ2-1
TGCGCCAGCAGCTTGCCTGAGACACCGTCCTACAATGAGCAGTTCTTC
CASSLPETPSYNEQFF
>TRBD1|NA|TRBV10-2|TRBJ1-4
TGCGCCAGCAGTGACGGGACAGGGCTCCCAACTAATGAAAAACTGTTTTTT
CASSDGTGLPTNEKLFF
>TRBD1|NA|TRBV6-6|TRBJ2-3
TGTGCCAGCAGTGATTACAGGGGAAGGACAGATACGCAGTATTTT
CASSDYRGRTDTQYF
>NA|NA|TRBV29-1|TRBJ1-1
TGCAGCGTTGCCACGCGGGGGGCCCCCCCCGGGGCCACTGAAGCTTTCTTT
CSVATRGAPPGATEAFF
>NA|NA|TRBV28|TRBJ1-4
TGTGCGACGCGGAGGGGGGGCTTGTATGAAAAACTGTTTTTT
CATRRGGLYEKLFF
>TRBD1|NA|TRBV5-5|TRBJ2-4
TGTGCCAGCAGCTACCGGGACAGCGTAAACATTCAGTACTTC
CASSYRDSVNIQYF
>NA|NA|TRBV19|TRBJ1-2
TGTGCCAGTAGTGAACGAAGAGCGGCCTATGGCTACACCTTC
CASSERRAAYGYTF
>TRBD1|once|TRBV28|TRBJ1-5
TGTGCCAGCAGTCCCGGACAGGGGACCTTTGATGAATGGAAGCCCCAGCATTTT
CASSPGQGTFDEWKPQHF
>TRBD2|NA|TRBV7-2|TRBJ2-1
TGTGCCAGCAGCTTAGTTTTAGGCGGCGGGAGCTCCTACAATGAGCAGTTCTTC
CASSLVLGGGSSYNEQFF
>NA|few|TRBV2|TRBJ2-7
TGTGCCAGCACCCCGGGACATCGCTCCTACGAGCAGTACTTC
CASTPGHRSYEQYF
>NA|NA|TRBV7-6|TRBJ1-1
TGTGCCAGCAGCGTTGGACACTACACTGAAGCTTTCTTT
CASSVGHYTEAFF
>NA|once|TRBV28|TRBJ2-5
TGTGCCAGCAGCAAACTGAGAGAGACCCAGTACTTC
CASSKLRETQYF
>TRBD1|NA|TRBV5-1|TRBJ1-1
TGCGCCAGCAGCTTGGCCCTGGGACAGTTGAACACTGAAGCTTTCTTT
CASSLALGQLNTEAFF
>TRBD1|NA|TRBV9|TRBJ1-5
TGTGCCAGCAGCGCTGGACAGGGCATCAGACAGCCCCAGCATTTT
CASSAGQGIRQPQHF
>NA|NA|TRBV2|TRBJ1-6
TGTGCCAGCCACCGGGACACCAATTCACCCCTCCACTTT
CASHRDTNSPLHF
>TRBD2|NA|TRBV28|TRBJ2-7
TGTGCCAGCAGTCCGTCCTCCGGGACTAGCGAGATGAGCTCCTACGAGCAGTACTTC
CASSPSSGTSEMSSYEQYF
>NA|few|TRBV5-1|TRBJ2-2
TGCGCCAGCAGAAACCAACAGTCCTACACCGGGGAGCTGTTTTTT
CASRNQQSYTGELFF
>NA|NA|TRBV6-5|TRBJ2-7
TGTGCCAGCAGTTACGAAACGAGGCACGAGCAGTACTTC
CASSYETRHEQYF
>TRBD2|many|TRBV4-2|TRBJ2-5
TGTGCCAGCAGCCAAGATCGGGGGGGCCAAGAGACCCAGTACTTC
CASSQDRGGQETQYF
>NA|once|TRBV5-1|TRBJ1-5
TGCGCCAGCAGCTGGGGGGGTACAGACCAGCCCCAGCATTTT
CASSWGGTDQPQHF
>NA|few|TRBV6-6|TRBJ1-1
TGTGCCAGCAGTTGGCTGAACACTGAAGCTTTCTTT
CASSWLNTEAFF
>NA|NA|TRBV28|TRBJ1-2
TGTGCCACCTGGGGCAGGGTCTATGGCTACACCTTC
CATWGRVYGYTF
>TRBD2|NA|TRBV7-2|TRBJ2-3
TGTGCCAGCAGCTACGGACTAGACTCAGATACGCAGTATTTT
CASSYGLDSDTQYF
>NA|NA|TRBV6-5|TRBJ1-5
TGTGCCAGCAGTGCTCGGACAGCCAATCAGCCCCAGCATTTT
CASSARTANQPQHF
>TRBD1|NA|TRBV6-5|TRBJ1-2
TGTGCCAGCAGATTTTCCGGGACAGGGGAAGGGGGCTACACCTTC
CASRFSGTGEGGYTF
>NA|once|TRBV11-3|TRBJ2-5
TGTGCCAGCAGTTGGGGACTGGGACAAGAGACCCAGTACTTC
CASSWGLGQETQYF
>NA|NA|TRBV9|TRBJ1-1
TGTGCCAGCAGCGTAGCGTGGGGAGGAGAAACTGAAGCTTTCTTT
CASSVAWGGETEAFF
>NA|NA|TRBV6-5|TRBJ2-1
TGTGCCAGCAGTTACTCGAGCGACCCCTACAATGAGCAGTTCTTC
CASSYSSDPYNEQFF